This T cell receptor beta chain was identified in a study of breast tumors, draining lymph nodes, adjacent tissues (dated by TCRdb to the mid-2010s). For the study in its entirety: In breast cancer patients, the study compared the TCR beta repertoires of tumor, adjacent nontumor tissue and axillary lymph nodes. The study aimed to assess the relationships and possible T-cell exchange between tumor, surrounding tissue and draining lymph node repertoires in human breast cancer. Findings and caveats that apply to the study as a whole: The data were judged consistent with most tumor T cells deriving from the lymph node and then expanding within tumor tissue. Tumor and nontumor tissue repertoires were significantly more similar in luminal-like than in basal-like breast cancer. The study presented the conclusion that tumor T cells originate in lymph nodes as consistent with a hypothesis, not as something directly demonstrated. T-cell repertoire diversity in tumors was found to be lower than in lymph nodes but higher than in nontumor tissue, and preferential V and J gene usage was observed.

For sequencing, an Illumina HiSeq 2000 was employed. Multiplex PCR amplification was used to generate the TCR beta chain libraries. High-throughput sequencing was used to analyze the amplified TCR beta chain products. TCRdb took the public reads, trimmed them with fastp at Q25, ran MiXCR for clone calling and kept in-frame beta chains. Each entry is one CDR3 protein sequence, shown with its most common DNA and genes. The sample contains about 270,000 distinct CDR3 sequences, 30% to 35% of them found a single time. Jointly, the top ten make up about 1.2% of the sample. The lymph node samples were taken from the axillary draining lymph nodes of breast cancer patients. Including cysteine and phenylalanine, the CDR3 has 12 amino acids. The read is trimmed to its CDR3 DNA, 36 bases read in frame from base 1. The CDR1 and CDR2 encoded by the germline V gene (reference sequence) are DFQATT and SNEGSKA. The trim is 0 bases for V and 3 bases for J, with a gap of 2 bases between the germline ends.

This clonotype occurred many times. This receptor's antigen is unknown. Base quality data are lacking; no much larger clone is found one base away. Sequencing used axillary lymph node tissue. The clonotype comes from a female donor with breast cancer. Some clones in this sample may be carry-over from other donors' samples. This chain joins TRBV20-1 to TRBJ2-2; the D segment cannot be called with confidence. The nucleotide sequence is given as TGCAGTGCTAGAGACCACACCGGGGAGCTGTTTTTT. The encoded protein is CSARDHTGELFF.